This T cell receptor (beta chain) was observed in a study of T cells expressing NK-cell markers. On the study more broadly: Sorted CD3+CD56-NKG2C+, CD3+CD56+NKG2C- and CD3+CD56+NKG2C+ T cells were the source of the TCR beta repertoires.

TCRdb re-called the 5' RACE reads and gives one entry per CDR3 protein, without DNA. In total, the table holds 250,000 or so distinct CDR3 sequences. This CDR3 spans 17 amino acids. The germline V gene has CDR1 KGHSH and CDR2 LQKENI. The rearrangement joins TRBV18 to TRBJ2-1; TCRdb's assignment of TRBD2 cannot be checked, as there is no DNA. The source is a woman between 18 and 75 years old in good health. Material for sequencing was blood T cells: a sorted CD56 or NKG2C T cell subset, CD4+ or CD8+ T cells, or bulk PBMC T cells (not recorded which). CDR3 protein: CASSPRTSGLSYNEQFF.